The next 18 T cell receptor beta chains were all read from a single sample in a study of regulatory T cells in long-lasting Graves disease. Documented time point: newly diagnosed GD, antithyroid drugs for less than 3 months. From PBMCs, RNA was extracted and then used to make the TCR library. Construction of the TCR beta libraries employed iRepertoire HTBI primers in conjunction with Arm-PCR of CDR3 regions. TCRdb recomputed calls from the multiplex PCR reads with MiXCR, one row per CDR3 protein. This table has 250,000 or so distinct CDR3 sequences, about 19% appearing once. This specimen consisted of peripheral blood mononuclear cells (PBMCs), obtained at new diagnosis, from a patient treated with antithyroid drugs. These receptors all come from a female donor with Graves disease.

This clonotype came up a few times. V and J are TRBV7-2 and TRBJ2-2, with D possibly TRBD2 on 6 matching bases. V was pared by 3 bases and J by 4 bases, with 18 bases between. Germline V gene sequence: CDR1 SGHTA, CDR2 FQGNSA. This CDR3 comprises 17 residues. The CDR3 sequence: CASSLNRLALVTGELFF. The CDR3 nucleotides are TGTGCCAGCAGCTTGAATCGGCTAGCGCTGGTCACCGGGGAGCTGTTTTTT.

The rearrangement links TRBV2 to TRBJ1-1, with 8 bases fitting TRBD1. The CDR3 covers 14 residues. Trimming took 7 bases from V and 0 from J; bases not matched to a gene: 4. Germline values: CDR1 SNHLY, CDR2 FYNNEI. The CDR3 nucleotides are TGTGCCAGCACCCGGGACAGGCTGAACACTGAAGCTTTCTTT. This codes for CASTRDRLNTEAFF.

This clonotype occurred many times. V usage is TRBV12-3 or TRBV12-4 and J usage is TRBJ1-5; 8 bases agree with TRBD1. CDR3 size: 15 residues. The ends lost 1 base at V and 6 bases at J; junction bases unmatched: 5. In DNA, the CDR3 is TGTGCCAGCAGTTTAGGGTCAGGGGGCAGTCAGCCCCAGCATTTT. This encodes CASSLGSGGSQPQHF.

As concerns this clonotype: It may be a read error: a sequence one base away is much more abundant. The J gene is TRBJ2-5, the V gene TRBV6-1, with D unresolved. Germline V gene sequence: CDR1 MNHNS, CDR2 SASEGT. This CDR3 comprises 10 residues. The V end lost 7 bases, the J end lost 5 bases, and 5 bases lay between the germline ends. The CDR3 coding sequence is TGTGCCAGCACTCGGGAGACCCAGTACTTC. It encodes CASTRETQYF.

This clonotype was recorded a few times. The chain has TRBV4-2 and TRBJ2-2; D not resolved. The CDR3 contains 13 residues. The V gene's germline CDR1 is LGHNA and CDR2 YNFKEQ. V was trimmed by 1 base and J by 6 bases, leaving 6 bases between them. The CDR3 bases are TGTGCCAGCAGCCAAGGAGGTCCCGGGGAGCTGTTTTTT. Protein sequence: CASSQGGPGELFF.

This clonotype was counted ten times or more. The chain employs TRBV7-8 and TRBJ2-5; D remains ambiguous. The germline V gene encodes CDR1 SGHVS and CDR2 FQNEAQ. V lost 3 bases and J lost 3, with 5 bases in between. The CDR3 is 12 residues long. CDR3 sequence (DNA): TGTGCCAGCAGCTTTCGGGAAGAGACCCAGTACTTC. Its protein is CASSFREETQYF.

This clonotype was seen repeatedly, ten times or more. The chain couples TRBV10-3 to TRBJ2-7, with no clear D. Germline V lookup: CDR1 ENHRY, CDR2 SYGVKD. CDR3 length equals 15 residues. V lost 2 bases and J 2 bases, leaving 13 bases between the germline ends. The chain's CDR3 is CAISEDLGLPYEQYF. CDR3 sequence (DNA): TGTGCCATCAGTGAGGATCTTGGGCTCCCCTACGAGCAGTACTTC.

This clonotype appeared many times. The V and J genes are TRBV7-2 and TRBJ2-3; D uncertain. This CDR3 has 12 amino acids. The V and J ends lost 4 bases and 4 bases respectively, with 6 bases between them. Germline-derived CDR1 and CDR2 are SGHTA and FQGNSA. The CDR3 sequence is CASSSPADTQYF. The CDR3 DNA sequence: TGTGCCAGCAGCTCCCCGGCAGATACGCAGTATTTT. The complete variable domain, with remaining parts taken from reference TRBV7-2 and TRBJ2-3, reads GAGVSQSPSNKVTEKGKDVELRCDPISGHTALYWYRQSLGQGLEFLIYFQGNSAPDKSGLPSDRFSAERTGGSVSTLTIQRTQQEDSAVYLCASSSPADTQYFGPGTRLTVL.

Ten or more counts support this clonotype. The chain is built from TRBV5-1 and TRBJ2-1; D remains unclear. V was shortened by 0 bases and J by 6 bases, with 16 bases between the two germline ends. The CDR3 runs to 16 residues. Germline CDR1 SGHRS, CDR2 YFSETQ. CDR3 loop: CASSLDSYPPSNEQFF. CDR3 nucleotides: TGCGCCAGCAGCTTGGACTCCTACCCTCCGAGCAATGAGCAGTTCTTC.

This clonotype has just a few counts. The gene calls are TRBV5-4 and TRBJ2-3, with TRBD1 matching 8 bases. V gave up 4 bases and J gave up 2 bases; unmatched junction bases: 6. This CDR3 contains 15 residues. Per the germline V gene, CDR1 is SGHNT and CDR2 is YYREEE (reference sequence). As DNA, the CDR3 is TGTGCCAGCAGCCAGACAGGGGCTTACACAGATACGCAGTATTTT. Amino acid sequence: CASSQTGAYTDTQYF.

The V gene is TRBV7-9, the J gene TRBJ2-1; a weak D match, TRBD2 (5 bases). The V gene lost 5 bases and the J gene lost 5 bases, with 16 bases spanning the gap. Per the germline V gene, CDR1 is SEHNR and CDR2 is FQNEAQ (reference sequence). The CDR3 runs to 15 residues. The DNA of the CDR3 is TGTGCCAGCAGCCTGAGTTCCGGGGTTAACAATGAGCAGTTCTTC. It yields the protein CASSLSSGVNNEQFF.

A remark on this clonotype: A far larger clone is just one base off, so this is likely a read error. This rearrangement joins TRBV10-3 to TRBJ2-7; 9 bases fit TRBD2. Germline CDR1 ENHRY, CDR2 SYGVKD. The CDR3 is 14 amino acids. V dropped 4 bases and J dropped 7; count of bases not matched to a gene: 8. In DNA form, the CDR3 reads TGTGCCATCAGTGGTTTAGCGGGAGTTAATGAGCAGTACTTC. It specifies CAISGLAGVNEQYF.

This clonotype came up many times. This chain connects TRBV6-4 to TRBJ1-5; D is undetermined. Trimming stripped 2 bases from V and 0 bases from J, with 2 bases between. The germline CDR1 and CDR2 sequences are MRHNA and SNTAGT. CDR3 size: 13 residues. As DNA, the CDR3 is TGTGCCAGCAGTGACAGTAGCAATCAGCCCCAGCATTTT. It is translated as CASSDSSNQPQHF.

This chain connects TRBV20-1 to TRBJ1-2, with TRBD1 matching over 11 bases. In germline, CDR1 is DFQATT, CDR2 SNEGSKA (reference sequence). The CDR3 consists of 13 residues. V dropped 6 bases and J dropped 7; count of bases not matched to a gene: 7. CDR3: CSASGTGGSGYTF. The DNA of the CDR3 is TGCAGTGCGAGTGGGACAGGGGGATCTGGCTACACCTTC.

This clonotype was counted many times. V and J are TRBV7-9 and TRBJ1-1; 9 positions agree with TRBD1. The germline V gene has CDR1 SEHNR and CDR2 FQNEAQ (reference sequence). Trimming cost V 1 base and J 8 bases; bases outside gene matches: 2. The CDR3 spans 13 residues. This CDR3 reads CASSLEGQGEAFF. DNA for the CDR3: TGTGCCAGCAGCTTAGAGGGACAGGGAGAAGCTTTCTTT.

On this clonotype: This could be a read error, since a much larger clone is one nucleotide away. The chain combines TRBV6-8 with TRBJ2-3; 9 bases agree with TRBD2. Per the germline V gene, CDR1 is MNHGY and CDR2 is SAAAGT. The CDR3 sequence is 17 residues long. V shed 5 bases, J shed 1 base, and the junction held 10 bases outside the gene matches. The CDR3 DNA reads as TGTGCCAGCAGTACCCCGGGACTAGCTTTGGGCACAGATACGCAGTATTTT. This codes for CASSTPGLALGTDTQYF.

This chain connects TRBV3-1 to TRBJ1-1, with D perhaps TRBD1 (5 bases). This CDR3 region has 15 residues. Germline V gives CDR1 LGHDT, CDR2 YNNKEL (reference sequence). V lost 0 bases, J lost 0 bases, and 8 bases lay in between. CDR3 amino acids: CASSQEGTLNTEAFF. The CDR3 bases are TGTGCCAGCAGCCAAGAGGGGACCTTGAACACTGAAGCTTTCTTT.

This chain uses TRBV27 with TRBJ1-4, with D uncertain. The CDR3 length is 18 residues. V lost 4 bases and J 0 bases, leaving 18 bases between the germline ends. CDR1 and CDR2 (germline): MNHEY, SMNVEV (reference sequence). CDR3 in amino acids: CASSYRALQEATNEKLFF. The CDR3 DNA reads as TGTGCCAGCAGTTACCGGGCCTTGCAGGAAGCAACTAATGAAAAACTGTTTTTT.